This T cell receptor (beta chain) was sequenced for a study of blood T cell repertoires in COVID-19. This CDR3 region has 16 residues. Deletions cut 7 bases from V and 2 bases from J, with 22 bases between. The germline gives CDR1 SGHKS, CDR2 YYEKEE (reference sequence). How the authors handled the data: Reference gene primer amplification yielded estimated nucleated cell counts. Only in-frame clones appear in the TCRdb table, and some are missing; sequencing was by immunoSEQ multiplex PCR. The DNA gave D and trimming, while V, J and clone size come from that table. The sample has 190,000 or so clones; 87% are singletons.

This receptor was taken from a man between 40 and 49 years old with active or convalescent COVID-19. The sample taken for sequencing was peripheral blood. The rearrangement uses TRBV5-5 and TRBJ2-7, with a tentative D call TRBD2 (7 bases). CDR3 DNA: TGTGCCAGCTTACCCTTCGTGGGGGGGCCGCCCTACGAGCAGTACTTC. Encoded protein: CASLPFVGGPPYEQYF. Supplemented by reference TRBV5-5 and TRBJ2-7, the full variable domain reads DAGVTQSPTHLIKTRGQQVTLRCSPISGHKSVSWYQQVLGQGPQFIFQYYEKEERGRGNFPDRFSARQFPNYSSELNVNALLLGDSALYLCASLPFVGGPPYEQYFGPGTRLTVT.